This TCR beta chain was documented in a study of T cell responses to AZD1222 COVID-19 vaccine. Repertoires were generated with immunoSEQ multiplex PCR, while TCRdb's copy carries only in-frame clones and drops some. The table includes over 150,000 clones, roughly 93% detected once. Trimming cost V 11 bases and J 4 bases, with 17 bases left between them. The CDR3 is 13 residues long. In germline, CDR1 is SNHLY, CDR2 FYNNEI. V usage is TRBV2 and J usage is TRBJ1-1; D not certain. The receptor's source is an adult who received the MenACWY meningococcal vaccine as a control. Material: peripheral blood, obtained 28 days after the second dose of the MenACWY control vaccine. The CDR3 coding sequence is TGTGCCGGCCTATGGCCATACGGCACTGAAGCTTTCTTT. Residues: CAGLWPYGTEAFF.